Given below is one T cell receptor beta chain in context. This sample is drawn from a study of blood T cell repertoires in COVID-19. On the study more broadly: COVID-19 samples from acute and convalescent phases originated in the United States, Italy and Spain. T cells, B-cell-depleted T cells, or PBMCs supplied cDNA or gDNA.

Original processing notes: Scientists estimated how many nucleated cells there were by amplifying reference gene primers. The assay was immunoSEQ multiplex PCR, and TCRdb's table has in-frame clones only and misses some. For V, J and clone size, that table is used; D and trimming come from the DNA. Seen here are 150,000 to 200,000 clones, 85% observed once, and the top ten hold less than 3.5%. J lost 13 bases, V lost 6 bases, and 14 bases had no gene match. The CDR3 extends over 14 amino acids. CDR1 is MDHEN and CDR2 is SYDVKM in the germline V gene. This sequence joins TRBV28 and TRBJ1-5; 8 nucleotides align to TRBD1. This clonotype originated in a human donor with acute or convalescent COVID-19. The donor label of this sample is uncertain. The sequenced sample consisted of peripheral blood. The CDR3 reads CASRDRGNGPIQHF. The CDR3 nucleotides are TGTGCCAGCAGAGACAGGGGAAACGGGCCTATACAGCATTTT.